This T cell receptor beta chain was obtained from a study of beta chain features in type 1 diabetes. CD4+ cells of the naive, central memory, regulatory and stem cell-like memory types were sorted via CD45RO/CCR7/CD25/CD127/CD95/CD27. Each sorted fraction was over 95% pure. The V gene lost 7 bases and the J gene lost 6 bases, with 12 bases spanning the gap. Germline CDR1 reads MNHNS; CDR2 reads SASEGT. This CDR3 comprises 13 residues. Reverse transcribing all isolated RNA meant expressed TCRB transcripts were sequenced. Repertoires were generated with immunoSEQ multiplex PCR, while TCRdb's copy carries only in-frame clones and drops some. Of 200,000 to 300,000 clones listed, around 9.9% are singletons. Whole-study findings and limits: TCRB CDR3s from Type 1 diabetes patients were moderately but significantly shorter in all four CD4+ subsets. Fewer insertions but more deletions were seen at VDJ junctions in type 1 diabetes patients.

Remarks on this clone: Its specificity is not known.

This clonotype originated in a man between 25 and 39 years old with type 1 diabetes. Sequencing was done on a sample of naive CD4+ T cells from blood. The chain carries TRBV6-1 and TRBJ2-2, with no clear D. The DNA for the CDR3 is TGTGCCAGCAAGCAAGAGCCCGCCGGGGAGCTGTTTTTT. It is translated as CASKQEPAGELFF.